These 20 T cell receptor beta chains came from one sample sequenced in a study of blood T cell repertoires in COVID-19. Profiling relied on immunoSEQ multiplex PCR, and the TCRdb table lists in-frame clones only, not all of them. This table has about 200,000 clones, 70% to 90% appearing once. Source material: PBMCs or T cells enriched from blood (not recorded which). The receptors here all came from a woman in her 30s who had been exposed to COVID-19.

The chain joins TRBV7-3 to TRBJ2-2; possible D gene TRBD1, 6 bases. The germline gives CDR1 SGHTA, CDR2 FQGTGA. Trimming removed 5 bases from V and 2 bases from J, with 12 bases in between. This CDR3 region has 15 residues. CDR3 residues: CASSRGHANTGELFF. CDR3 DNA sequence: TGTGCCAGCAGCAGGGGACACGCCAACACCGGGGAGCTGTTTTTT. The variable domain in full, with the rest retrieved from reference TRBV7-3 and TRBJ2-2, is GAGVSQTPSNKVTEKGKYVELRCDPISGHTALYWYRQSLGQGPEFLIYFQGTGAADDSGLPNDRFFAVRPEGSVSTLKIQRTERGDSAVYLCASSRGHANTGELFFGEGSRLTVL.

This clone was detected once. The chain joins TRBV30 to TRBJ1-3; D ambiguous. Between the trimmed V and J ends, which lost 0 bases and 4 bases, there was a span of 13 bases. CDR1 and CDR2 (germline): GTSNPN, SVGIG (reference sequence). The CDR3 runs 15 residues. This CDR3 reads CAWSVAGRFGNTIYF. CDR3 DNA sequence: TGTGCCTGGAGTGTAGCAGGCCGATTCGGAAACACCATATATTTT.

CDR3 protein: CASSVSGGPYNEQFF. The CDR3, as DNA: TGTGCCAGCAGCGTTAGCGGGGGCCCCTACAATGAGCAGTTCTTC. J is TRBJ2-1 and V is TRBV5-4, with 9 bases lining up with TRBD2. The germline gives CDR1 SGHNT, CDR2 YYREEE (reference sequence). The CDR3 spans 15 residues. Germline trimming cut 4 bases from V and 2 bases from J; bases unmatched to any gene: 4.

The CDR3 DNA is TGTGCCACCAGCAGAGCCAAATTAAGGACAGCGAACACTGAAGCTTTCTTT. It specifies CATSRAKLRTANTEAFF. V and J are TRBV15 and TRBJ1-1, with a tentative D call TRBD1 (6 bases). Germline values: CDR1 LNHNV, CDR2 YYDKDF (reference sequence). Trimming pared 1 base from V and 1 base from J, leaving 16 bases between. The CDR3 covers 17 residues. Full variable domain (missing parts from reference TRBV15 and TRBJ1-1): DAMVIQNPRYQVTQFGKPVTLSCSQTLNHNVMYWYQQKSSQAPKLLFHYYDKDFNNEADTPDNFQSRRPNTSFCFLDIRSPGLGDTAMYLCATSRAKLRTANTEAFFGQGTRLTVV.

This clone was detected only once. The CDR3 sequence: CASSLGREDGYTF. The DNA of the CDR3 is TGTGCCAGCAGCTTAGGCAGGGAGGATGGCTACACCTTC. The rearrangement joins TRBV7-9 to TRBJ1-2, with D maybe TRBD1 (5 bases). In germline, CDR1 is SEHNR, CDR2 FQNEAQ (reference sequence). There are 13 residues in the CDR3. Trimming removed 1 base at V and 6 bases at J, with 9 bases between.

V usage is TRBV7-8 and J usage is TRBJ2-5, with 11 bases identical to TRBD1. J gave up 5 bases and V 3 bases, and 8 bases lay outside the gene matches. The CDR3 runs to 16 residues. Germline values: CDR1 SGHVS, CDR2 FQNEAQ. The CDR3 sequence is CASSLYGQGARETQYF. The CDR3, as DNA: TGTGCCAGCAGCTTGTATGGACAGGGGGCTAGGGAGACCCAGTACTTC.

The genes are TRBV11-3 and TRBJ2-3, with D perhaps matching TRBD1 (5 bases). The CDR3 covers 14 residues. V lost 3 bases and J 5 bases, leaving 12 bases between the germline ends. Germline CDR1 reads SGHNT; CDR2 reads YENEEA. The CDR3: CASSFQGGQDTQYF. The DNA for the CDR3 is TGTGCCAGCAGCTTCCAGGGTGGACAAGATACGCAGTATTTT.

V and J are TRBV18 and TRBJ1-2; no clear D gene. Per germline, CDR1 KGHSH and CDR2 LQKENI. The V and J ends lost 2 bases and 0 bases respectively, with 16 bases between them. The CDR3 extends over 17 amino acids. CDR3 sequence reads: CASSPKIVTDPNYGYTF. As DNA, the CDR3 is TGTGCCAGCTCACCAAAGATAGTTACAGACCCTAACTATGGCTACACCTTC.

A note on this clone: The same CDR3 also results from other DNA sequences found in this sample. The chain recombines TRBV5-1 with TRBJ1-6; TRBD1 aligns across 8 bases. This CDR3 is 15 amino acids long. The V gene's germline CDR1 is SGHRS and CDR2 YFSETQ. V was pared by 0 bases and J by 7 bases, with 3 bases of the junction left unmatched. The CDR3 sequence: CASSLETGVNSPLHF. The CDR3 DNA follows: TGCGCCAGCAGCTTGGAGACAGGGGTCAATTCACCCCTCCACTTT.

The chain couples TRBV24-1 to TRBJ1-3, with 9 bases that match TRBD1. The junction had 7 bases not matched to a gene; V was cut back by 4 bases and J by 4 bases. There are 16 residues in the CDR3. CDR1 KGHDR and CDR2 SFDVKD come from the germline V gene. CDR3 loop: CATSDSGQGQGNTIYF. In DNA form, the CDR3 reads TGTGCCACCAGTGACTCTGGACAGGGGCAAGGAAACACCATATATTTT.

The V gene is TRBV28, the J gene TRBJ1-4; TRBD1 agrees at 9 bases. From germline, CDR1 is MDHEN and CDR2 SYDVKM. The CDR3 has 18 residues. V trimming: 3 bases; J trimming: 10 bases; junction bases outside the gene matches: 18. DNA for the CDR3: TGTGCCAGCAGTTTTTGGGGACAGGGCGGGTTTCGGTATGGAAAACTGTTTTTT. Translation gives CASSFWGQGGFRYGKLFF.

This clone has just one count. J is TRBJ2-1 and V is TRBV6-4; possibly TRBD1 for D (7 bases). Trimming removed 3 bases from V and 3 bases from J, with 9 bases in between. The CDR3 contains 14 residues. CDR1 and CDR2 (germline): MRHNA, SNTAGT. CDR3 region: CASSEQGGYNEQFF. The CDR3, as DNA: TGTGCCAGCAGTGAGCAGGGGGGCTACAATGAGCAGTTCTTC.

The chain is built from TRBV2 and TRBJ2-3; TRBD1 agrees at 7 bases. The V and J ends lost 11 bases and 0 bases, in that order; junction bases with no gene match: 8. Germline lookup yields CDR1 SNHLY and CDR2 FYNNEI. The CDR3 runs 14 residues. CDR3 nucleotide sequence: TGTGCCGGAAGACAGGGCCCTAGCACAGATACGCAGTATTTT. As protein: CAGRQGPSTDTQYF.

The chain employs TRBV10-1 and TRBJ1-1; unclear D gene. Trimming took off 2 bases at V and 1 base at J, with 11 bases between the two ends. Germline CDR1 and CDR2: WNHNN and SYGVQD (reference sequence). CDR3 size: 15 residues. The CDR3 spells CASSEGRVGNTEAFF. CDR3 DNA sequence: TGCGCCAGCAGTGAGGGCCGGGTCGGGAACACTGAAGCTTTCTTT.

The chain recombines TRBV19 with TRBJ1-5, with 8 positions matching TRBD1. J lost 6 bases, V lost 7 bases, and 20 bases had no gene match. Germline loops: CDR1 LNHDA, CDR2 SQIVND (reference sequence). This CDR3 has 18 residues. CDR3 in amino acids: CASNPLPGRGRLGQPQHF. The DNA for the CDR3 is TGTGCCAGTAACCCCCTCCCCGGCAGGGGGCGCTTGGGTCAGCCCCAGCATTTT.

This clone was found once. The V and J genes are TRBV3-1 (or the pseudogene TRBV3-2) and TRBJ1-1; D might be TRBD1 (5 bases). Germline assignment: CDR1 LGHDT and CDR2 YNNKEL (reference sequence). The CDR3 contains 16 residues. The V and J ends lost 2 bases and 1 base respectively, with 14 bases between them. The DNA of the CDR3 is TGTGCCAGCAGCCAAATAGACAGCTCAGCGAACACTGAAGCTTTCTTT. Protein: CASSQIDSSANTEAFF.

The chain joins TRBV2 to TRBJ2-7; D is possibly TRBD1 (6 bases). The CDR3 extends over 13 amino acids. CDR1 and CDR2 from the germline V gene are SNHLY and FYNNEI. V lost 6 bases and J lost 2, with 11 bases in between. The CDR3 protein is CASRAGTTYEQYF. Written as DNA, the CDR3 is TGTGCCAGCAGAGCCGGGACAACCTACGAGCAGTACTTC.

The V and J genes are TRBV5-1 and TRBJ2-1, with D possibly matching TRBD2 (6 bases). The CDR3 is 15 residues long. V was clipped by 0 bases and J by 4 bases, with 11 bases between them. Germline loops: CDR1 SGHRS, CDR2 YFSETQ. CDR3 bases: TGCGCCAGCAGCTTGGCGGGGGAGACTTACAATGAGCAGTTCTTC. Translated: CASSLAGETYNEQFF.

This clone was recorded a few times. The CDR3 nucleotides read TGCGCCAGCAGCTCTATCTTTGGAGGGACGACTGAAGCTTTCTTT. It encodes CASSSIFGGTTEAFF. V usage is TRBV5-1 and J usage is TRBJ1-1; possible D gene TRBD1, 5 bases. Germline CDR1 SGHRS, CDR2 YFSETQ. V gave up 3 bases and J gave up 5 bases, with 17 bases separating them. This CDR3 contains 15 residues.

The chain employs TRBV3-1 (or the pseudogene TRBV3-2) and TRBJ2-7; TRBD1 matches at 7 bases. Trimming removed 5 bases from V and 4 bases from J; junction bases left unmatched: 8. CDR1 LGHDT and CDR2 YNNKEL come from the germline V gene (reference sequence). CDR3 length: 14 residues. Here the CDR3 DNA reads TGTGCCAGCAGCGTTCCGGGACAGACTTACGAGCAGTACTTC. It specifies CASSVPGQTYEQYF.